The T cell receptor (beta chain) described here comes from a study of T cells in Graves' hyperthyroidism and ophthalmopathy. Study at large: Upon initial diagnosis and before any treatment, peripheral blood was collected. Study outcomes and limitations: Stable hyperthyroidism was told apart from ophthalmopathy by a model built on 13 V-J features. The model predicted ophthalmopathy a median around 6.5 months before onset. Blood also carried most thyroid clonotypes expanded above 0.001.

This CDR3 has 17 residues. CDR1 is SNHLY, CDR2 FYNNEI, per germline. V lost 7 bases, J lost 5 bases, and 13 bases stayed unmatched. RNA transcripts yielded amplified TCR beta CDR3 regions. HTBI primers drove first-round RT-PCR of the TCR CDR3. TCRdb recomputed calls from the multiplex PCR reads with MiXCR, one row per CDR3 protein. There are some 550,000 distinct CDR3 sequences in the sample; about 16% occur only once, and around 3.5% lies in the top ten. This clonotype was found many times. What it binds is unknown. This TCR came from a woman aged 40 to 50 with Graves' ophthalmopathy. This sequence joins TRBV2 and TRBJ2-2; 10 nucleotides line up with TRBD2. The sample consisted of blood. Written as DNA, the CDR3 is TGTGCCAGCATGAAGTCGAGGACTAGCGGTACAACCGGGGAGCTGTTTTTT. Translation: CASMKSRTSGTTGELFF.